Following are 12 T cell receptor beta chains from one sample sequenced in a study of blood T cell repertoires in COVID-19. The table came from immunoSEQ multiplex PCR; TCRdb's copy has only in-frame clones and leaves some out. The sample lists about 280,000 clones, nearly 90% occurring once. The source material was PBMCs or T cells enriched from blood (not recorded which). The receptors come from a woman aged 18-29 years with acute COVID-19.

The chain uses TRBV6-1 and TRBJ2-7; TRBD2 agrees at 7 bases. Germline CDR1 is MNHNS and CDR2 is SASEGT. V lost 1 base, J lost 4 bases, and 7 bases stayed unmatched. The CDR3 runs 15 residues. The CDR3 protein is CASSEGSSGAYEQYF. The CDR3 nucleotides are TGTGCCAGCAGTGAAGGGTCTAGCGGAGCGTACGAGCAGTACTTC.

This clone was seen once. The chain recombines TRBV4-1 with TRBJ2-1; 12 bases line up with TRBD2. V was clipped by 3 bases and J by 0 bases; unmatched bases: 9. Germline V gene sequence: CDR1 MGHRA, CDR2 YSYEKL. The CDR3 extends over 19 amino acids. The CDR3 protein is CASSHKGTSGYSSYNEQFF. The CDR3 nucleotides are TGCGCCAGCAGCCATAAGGGGACTAGCGGGTATAGCTCCTACAATGAGCAGTTCTTC.

The V call is TRBV7-3, the J call TRBJ2-2; D may be TRBD2 (5 bases). Germline CDR1 reads SGHTA; CDR2 reads FQGTGA. Trimming removed 0 bases at V and 3 bases at J, with 11 bases between. The CDR3 is made up of 16 amino acids. The CDR3 spells CASSLTPGMDTGELFF. CDR3 nucleotides: TGTGCCAGCAGCTTAACTCCCGGGATGGACACCGGGGAGCTGTTTTTT.

The rearrangement links TRBV6-5 to TRBJ2-7; D possibly corresponds to TRBD1 (5 bases). The CDR3 spans 11 residues. The V gene lost 6 bases and the J gene lost 6 bases, with 9 bases spanning the gap. Germline-derived CDR1 and CDR2 are MNHEY and SVGAGI. The CDR3 loop is CASSAGIEQYF. CDR3 nucleotides: TGTGCCAGCAGCGCAGGGATCGAGCAGTACTTC.

The V and J genes are TRBV29-1 and TRBJ2-1; 12 positions match TRBD2. This CDR3 spans 15 amino acids. V was pared by 4 bases and J by 4 bases, with 5 bases of the junction left unmatched. Germline V gene lookup returns CDR1 SQVTM and CDR2 ANQGSEA. CDR3 residues: CSVASGTSGYNEQFF. In DNA form, the CDR3 reads TGCAGCGTTGCATCCGGGACTAGCGGGTACAATGAGCAGTTCTTC.

V and J are TRBV21-1 and TRBJ2-5; the listed D gene, TRBD2, was not tested against the DNA. TRBV21-1 is marked as a pseudogene. The CDR3 totals 14 residues. This CDR3 is CASSKVRGQETQYF. As DNA, the CDR3 is TGTGCCAGCAGCAAAGTGCGCGGGCAAGAGACCCAGTACTTC.

This rearrangement joins TRBV19 to TRBJ2-1, with 11 bases identical to TRBD2. V dropped 5 bases and J dropped 3; count of bases not matched to a gene: 6. Germline-derived CDR1 and CDR2 are LNHDA and SQIVND (reference sequence). CDR3 length: 16 residues. CDR3 region: CASSPTSGSVYNEQFF. Here the CDR3 DNA reads TGTGCCAGTAGTCCCACTAGCGGGAGTGTCTACAATGAGCAGTTCTTC. The complete variable domain, with remaining parts taken from reference TRBV19 and TRBJ2-1, reads DGGITQSPKYLFRKEGQNVTLSCEQNLNHDAMYWYRQDPGQGLRLIYYSQIVNDFQKGDIAEGYSVSREKKESFPLTVTSAQKNPTAFYLCASSPTSGSVYNEQFFGPGTRLTVL.

The gene calls are TRBV11-2 and TRBJ1-4; 12 bases map to TRBD1. Per the germline V gene, CDR1 is SGHAT and CDR2 is FQNNGV. The V segment lost 3 bases and the J segment 4 bases; nucleotides outside the gene matches: 3. The CDR3 is made up of 16 amino acids. The CDR3 sequence: CASSFGTGGFNEKLFF. DNA for the CDR3: TGTGCCAGCAGCTTCGGGACAGGGGGCTTTAATGAAAAACTGTTTTTT. Full variable domain (missing parts from reference TRBV11-2 and TRBJ1-4): EAGVAQSPRYKIIEKRQSVAFWCNPISGHATLYWYQQILGQGPKLLIQFQNNGVVDDSQLPKDRFSAERLKGVDSTLKIQPAKLEDSAVYLCASSFGTGGFNEKLFFGSGTQLSVL.

The chain carries TRBV28 and TRBJ2-5, with TRBD2 as a possible D gene (5 bases). V lost 3 bases, J lost 3 bases, and 11 bases lay in between. CDR1 and CDR2 (germline): MDHEN, SYDVKM. The CDR3 has 14 residues. The CDR3 loop is CASSFPGTEETQYF. The CDR3 DNA reads as TGTGCCAGCAGTTTTCCGGGAACAGAAGAGACCCAGTACTTC. The variable domain in full, with the rest retrieved from reference TRBV28 and TRBJ2-5, is DVKVTQSSRYLVKRTGEKVFLECVQDMDHENMFWYRQDPGLGLRLIYFSYDVKMKEKGDIPEGYSVSREKKERFSLILESASTNQTSMYLCASSFPGTEETQYFGPGTRLLVL.

The genes are TRBV4-3 and TRBJ2-7; D call uncertain. The V gene lost 0 bases and the J gene lost 4 bases, with 16 bases spanning the gap. The CDR3 is 16 residues long. The germline gives CDR1 LGHNA, CDR2 YSLEER. The CDR3: CASSQDRVASSYEQYF. The CDR3 DNA follows: TGCGCCAGCAGCCAAGATCGAGTAGCTTCTTCTTACGAGCAGTACTTC.

This chain uses TRBV4-1 with TRBJ2-4, with 8 bases that match TRBD1. The length of the CDR3 is 19 residues. The trim removed 0 bases at V and 0 bases at J, leaving 10 bases unmatched. CDR1 MGHRA and CDR2 YSYEKL come from the germline V gene. DNA for the CDR3: TGCGCCAGCAGCCAAGACCTGGGACAGGAGAAACTAGCCAAAAACATTCAGTACTTC. Encoded protein: CASSQDLGQEKLAKNIQYF.

V and J are TRBV4-1 and TRBJ1-6; TRBD1 aligns across 9 bases. This CDR3 is 17 amino acids long. From germline, CDR1 is MGHRA and CDR2 YSYEKL. The junction had 12 bases not matched to a gene; V was cut back by 5 bases and J by 7 bases. CDR3 in DNA: TGCGCCAGCAGCAACCGACCGACAGGGGGATGGAATTCACCCCTCCACTTT. Its translation is CASSNRPTGGWNSPLHF.